Detailed here is one T cell receptor (beta chain). V gave up 6 bases and J gave up 1 base; unmatched junction bases: 6. Germline assignment: CDR1 WNHNN and CDR2 SYGVQD (reference sequence). The CDR3 is 14 amino acids. This sample is drawn from a study of T cells in Graves' hyperthyroidism and ophthalmopathy. Background on the study: At the time of initial diagnosis and before any treatment, peripheral blood was collected.

It was RNA transcripts that yielded the amplified TCR beta CDR3 regions. Primed by the HTBI set, a first-round RT-PCR was run on the TCR CDR3. MiXCR, run by TCRdb on the multiplex PCR reads, gives a single entry per CDR3 protein. The sample yields approximately 490,000 distinct CDR3 sequences, approximately 23% seen once. For the diagnoses, clinical symptoms, serum thyroxine and TRAb, thyroid ultrasound and orbital computed tomography were used. Sample: blood. This clonotype originated in a woman between 65 and 79 years old with Graves' ophthalmopathy. The rearrangement uses TRBV10-1 and TRBJ2-7; 7 positions agree with TRBD1. Written as DNA, the CDR3 is TGCGCCAGCAGGAGGGACAGCCAGTCCTACGAGCAGTACTTC. Residues: CASRRDSQSYEQYF.